Listed below are T cell receptor beta chains from one sample, sequenced in a study of OX40 agonist ivuxolimab in advanced cancers. Assay: immunoSEQ multiplex PCR; the TCRdb copy retains only in-frame clones and omits some. The sample records around 90,000 clones, 92% being singletons. The material sequenced was CD4+ or CD8+ T cells sorted from blood, taken in a trial of the OX40 agonist ivuxolimab. The origin of the receptors is an adult with an advanced solid tumor such as melanoma, head and neck, liver or kidney cancer. Each CDR3 is given with its conserved first and last residue. Each record gives: J gene, clone size, CDR3 length, D gene, V gene, CDR3 DNA, CDR3 protein. A D gene is named only where the DNA matches it firmly. Not all rows give a size; the values are once, few, many and, for expanded clones, a class.

J gene: TRBJ2-7
clone size: NA
CDR3 length: 14
D gene: TRBD1
V gene: TRBV19
CDR3 DNA: TGTGCCAGTAGTAAAGGGGGCCAATCCTACGAGCAGTACTTC
CDR3 protein: CASSKGGQSYEQYF

J gene: TRBJ1-6
clone size: NA
CDR3 length: 14
D gene: TRBD1
V gene: TRBV5-1
CDR3 DNA: TGCGCCAGCAGCTTACAGGGGGATAATTCACCCCTCCACTTT
CDR3 protein: CASSLQGDNSPLHF

J gene: TRBJ2-1
clone size: NA
CDR3 length: 15
D gene: TRBD2
V gene: TRBV2
CDR3 DNA: TGTGCCAGCAGCCCGGGACTAGCGGGTTACAATGAGCAGTTCTTC
CDR3 protein: CASSPGLAGYNEQFF

J gene: TRBJ2-7
clone size: NA
CDR3 length: 15
D gene: NA
V gene: TRBV2
CDR3 DNA: TGTGCCAGGGGGGGACGGGGCGGAAGCTCCTACGAGCAGTACTTC
CDR3 protein: CARGGRGGSSYEQYF

J gene: TRBJ2-5
clone size: NA
CDR3 length: 15
D gene: TRBD2
V gene: TRBV7-2
CDR3 DNA: TGTGCCAGCAGCTTAAGGCCGGCGGGAGTGGAGACCCAGTACTTC
CDR3 protein: CASSLRPAGVETQYF

J gene: TRBJ1-1
clone size: NA
CDR3 length: 18
D gene: NA
V gene: TRBV21-1
CDR3 DNA: TGTGCCAGCAGTCAAAGGGGCGGGGACGAACAAGGTGGCACTGAAGCTTTCTTT
CDR3 protein: CASSQRGGDEQGGTEAFF

J gene: TRBJ2-7
clone size: NA
CDR3 length: 15
D gene: NA
V gene: TRBV5-5
CDR3 DNA: TGTGCCAGCAGCTTGGAGTCCGGCCCCCTGTACGAGCAGTACTTC
CDR3 protein: CASSLESGPLYEQYF

J gene: TRBJ2-6
clone size: NA
CDR3 length: 15
D gene: NA
V gene: TRBV7-2
CDR3 DNA: TGTGCCAGCAGCTTAGGGTCTGCTGGGGCCAACGTCCTGACTTTC
CDR3 protein: CASSLGSAGANVLTF

J gene: TRBJ1-4
clone size: NA
CDR3 length: 13
D gene: TRBD1
V gene: TRBV18
CDR3 DNA: TGTGCCAGCTCACCTGGGGACAGGGAAAAACTGTTTTTT
CDR3 protein: CASSPGDREKLFF

J gene: TRBJ1-3
clone size: once
CDR3 length: 14
D gene: TRBD1
V gene: TRBV11-2
CDR3 DNA: TGTGCCAGCAGTCTGAGGGGGCCGCGAAACACCATATATTTT
CDR3 protein: CASSLRGPRNTIYF

J gene: TRBJ2-7
clone size: NA
CDR3 length: 15
D gene: TRBD2
V gene: TRBV28
CDR3 DNA: TGTGCCAGCAGGCAAGCGACTAGCGGGAGAGGCGAGCAGTACTTC
CDR3 protein: CASRQATSGRGEQYF

J gene: TRBJ1-2
clone size: NA
CDR3 length: 13
D gene: TRBD1
V gene: TRBV28
CDR3 DNA: TGTGCCAGCAGTCCCGGGACAGGCTATGGCTACACCTTC
CDR3 protein: CASSPGTGYGYTF

J gene: TRBJ1-5
clone size: NA
CDR3 length: 15
D gene: NA
V gene: TRBV5-1
CDR3 DNA: TGCGCCAGCAGCTTGGCAGGAGGGGTTAATCAGCCCCAGCATTTT
CDR3 protein: CASSLAGGVNQPQHF

J gene: TRBJ2-2
clone size: NA
CDR3 length: 15
D gene: TRBD1
V gene: TRBV7-9
CDR3 DNA: TGTGCCAGCAGCACTGGACAGGGGCATGGCGGGGAGCTGTTTTTT
CDR3 protein: CASSTGQGHGGELFF

J gene: TRBJ2-7
clone size: NA
CDR3 length: 11
D gene: NA
V gene: TRBV21-1
CDR3 DNA: TGTGCCAGCAGCAAAAAGTACGAGCAGTACTTC
CDR3 protein: CASSKKYEQYF

J gene: TRBJ2-7
clone size: NA
CDR3 length: 14
D gene: NA
V gene: TRBV19
CDR3 DNA: TGTGCCAGTAGTATGAAGGGCGGATACTACGAGCAGTACTTC
CDR3 protein: CASSMKGGYYEQYF

J gene: TRBJ2-3
clone size: NA
CDR3 length: 16
D gene: TRBD2
V gene: TRBV6-4
CDR3 DNA: TGTGCCAGCAGTGACTCTGTGTACGGGAGGACAGATACGCAGTATTTT
CDR3 protein: CASSDSVYGRTDTQYF

J gene: TRBJ2-7
clone size: NA
CDR3 length: 14
D gene: TRBD1
V gene: TRBV18
CDR3 DNA: TGTGCCAGCTCATCAACTAAGGGGGCGGTCGAGCAGTACTTC
CDR3 protein: CASSSTKGAVEQYF

J gene: TRBJ2-5
clone size: NA
CDR3 length: 11
D gene: TRBD2
V gene: TRBV29-1
CDR3 DNA: TGCAGCGTTGGGGAGGGGGAGACCCAGTACTTC
CDR3 protein: CSVGEGETQYF

J gene: TRBJ2-5
clone size: once
CDR3 length: 12
D gene: NA
V gene: TRBV5-4
CDR3 DNA: TGTGCCAGCAGCCCGGGGACGGAGACCCAGTACTTC
CDR3 protein: CASSPGTETQYF

J gene: TRBJ1-2
clone size: NA
CDR3 length: 13
D gene: TRBD1
V gene: TRBV29-1
CDR3 DNA: TGCAGCGTGGCCCAACAGGGGAACTATGGCTACACCTTC
CDR3 protein: CSVAQQGNYGYTF

J gene: TRBJ2-4
clone size: NA
CDR3 length: 15
D gene: NA
V gene: TRBV27
CDR3 DNA: TGTGCCAGCAGTTCCGCGACAGTGGCCAAAAACATTCAGTACTTC
CDR3 protein: CASSSATVAKNIQYF

J gene: TRBJ2-3
clone size: NA
CDR3 length: 17
D gene: TRBD2
V gene: TRBV9
CDR3 DNA: TGTGCCAGCAGCGTAGATGAGGGAGGGCCGGGCACAGATACGCAGTATTTT
CDR3 protein: CASSVDEGGPGTDTQYF

J gene: TRBJ2-2
clone size: NA
CDR3 length: 15
D gene: NA
V gene: TRBV11-2
CDR3 DNA: TGTGCCAGCAGCTTAGTATTTGCGAACACCGGGGAGCTGTTTTTT
CDR3 protein: CASSLVFANTGELFF

J gene: TRBJ1-1
clone size: NA
CDR3 length: 14
D gene: NA
V gene: TRBV11-2
CDR3 DNA: TGTGCCAGCAGCGCATTCTCAGGGAACACTGAAGCTTTCTTT
CDR3 protein: CASSAFSGNTEAFF

J gene: TRBJ1-5
clone size: once
CDR3 length: 14
D gene: NA
V gene: TRBV27
CDR3 DNA: TGTGCCAGCAGTTTATCAGGTGCCTCCTTTAAGCAGCATTTT
CDR3 protein: CASSLSGASFKQHF

J gene: TRBJ2-5
clone size: NA
CDR3 length: 16
D gene: TRBD2
V gene: TRBV11-2
CDR3 DNA: TGTGCCAGCAGCTTAGAGCCAGGGAGGGGAAGAGAGACCCAGTACTTC
CDR3 protein: CASSLEPGRGRETQYF

J gene: TRBJ1-1
clone size: NA
CDR3 length: 13
D gene: NA
V gene: TRBV5-1
CDR3 DNA: TGCGCCAGCAGCTTGGCCACGGGGTTTGAAGCTTTCTTT
CDR3 protein: CASSLATGFEAFF

J gene: TRBJ1-1
clone size: NA
CDR3 length: 13
D gene: NA
V gene: TRBV6-5
CDR3 DNA: TGTGCCAGCAAGGGGAGGGAGAACACTGAAGCTTTCTTT
CDR3 protein: CASKGRENTEAFF

J gene: TRBJ2-1
clone size: NA
CDR3 length: 16
D gene: NA
V gene: TRBV6-6
CDR3 DNA: TGTGCCAGCAATCCGACGGGACGGATCTCCTACAATGAGCAGTTCTTC
CDR3 protein: CASNPTGRISYNEQFF

J gene: TRBJ1-5
clone size: NA
CDR3 length: 13
D gene: NA
V gene: TRBV10-2
CDR3 DNA: TGCGCCAGCAGTCAGGGATTCAATCAGCCCCAGCATTTT
CDR3 protein: CASSQGFNQPQHF

J gene: TRBJ1-1
clone size: NA
CDR3 length: 15
D gene: NA
V gene: TRBV18
CDR3 DNA: TGTGCCAGCTCACCACCGGGGCCTAGGAACACTGAAGCTTTCTTT
CDR3 protein: CASSPPGPRNTEAFF

J gene: TRBJ2-2
clone size: NA
CDR3 length: 16
D gene: TRBD2
V gene: TRBV9
CDR3 DNA: TGTGCCAGCAGCGTAGCGAGTAGCGGGGGCACCGGGGAGCTGTTTTTT
CDR3 protein: CASSVASSGGTGELFF

J gene: TRBJ2-1
clone size: NA
CDR3 length: 15
D gene: NA
V gene: TRBV4-3
CDR3 DNA: TGCGCCAGCAGCCAAGATGAGGGACGGTACAATGAGCAGTTCTTC
CDR3 protein: CASSQDEGRYNEQFF

J gene: TRBJ2-1
clone size: NA
CDR3 length: 13
D gene: NA
V gene: TRBV6-6
CDR3 DNA: TGTGCCAGCGAAACGGGATTAAACAATGAGCAGTTCTTC
CDR3 protein: CASETGLNNEQFF

J gene: TRBJ2-7
clone size: few
CDR3 length: 16
D gene: TRBD2
V gene: TRBV7-6
CDR3 DNA: TGTGCCAGCAGCTTGGGGGGACTAGCGGGAGGCTACGAGCAGTACTTC
CDR3 protein: CASSLGGLAGGYEQYF

J gene: TRBJ2-7
clone size: NA
CDR3 length: 15
D gene: NA
V gene: TRBV5-4
CDR3 DNA: TGTGCCAGCAGCCTCGGGACACCTAGCTCCTACGAGCAGTACTTC
CDR3 protein: CASSLGTPSSYEQYF

J gene: TRBJ1-5
clone size: NA
CDR3 length: 13
D gene: NA
V gene: TRBV15
CDR3 DNA: TGTGCCACCAGCAGTCTGGGGGGTCAGCCCCAGCATTTT
CDR3 protein: CATSSLGGQPQHF

J gene: TRBJ2-3
clone size: NA
CDR3 length: 13
D gene: NA
V gene: TRBV7-9
CDR3 DNA: TGTGCCAGCAGCAACGGGGGCACAGATACGCAGTATTTT
CDR3 protein: CASSNGGTDTQYF

J gene: TRBJ1-3
clone size: NA
CDR3 length: 15
D gene: NA
V gene: TRBV11-2
CDR3 DNA: TGTGCCAGCAGCTTTACACCGAGCTCTGGAAACACCATATATTTT
CDR3 protein: CASSFTPSSGNTIYF

J gene: TRBJ2-2
clone size: NA
CDR3 length: 12
D gene: NA
V gene: TRBV28
CDR3 DNA: TGTGCCAGCCAGGGGAACACCGGGGAGCTGTTTTTT
CDR3 protein: CASQGNTGELFF